This entry features one T cell receptor beta chain sequence. These data come from a study of shared clonotypes between healthy human individuals. Data came from immunoSEQ multiplex PCR; TCRdb stores just in-frame clones and leaves some out. Here the sample spans about 470,000 clones, around 75% being singletons. This CDR3 comprises 15 residues. Germline loops: CDR1 GTSNPN, CDR2 SVGIG (reference sequence). V gave up 3 bases and J gave up 4 bases, with 16 bases separating them. Sequencing was done on a sample of PBMCs. The chain combines TRBV30 with TRBJ1-3; D not certain. This TCR derives from a woman in her thirties or forties in good health. Some clones in this sample may be carry-over from other donors' samples. The CDR3 here is CAWRLASAGGNTIYF. The CDR3 DNA sequence: TGTGCCTGGAGATTGGCGTCGGCTGGGGGAAACACCATATATTTT.